The 28 T cell receptor beta chains below come from one sample, sequenced in a study of cytomegalovirus exposure and HLA in healthy donors. PCR used 60 Vbeta primers and 13 Jbeta primers. TCRdb's table, derived via immunoSEQ multiplex PCR, lists solely in-frame clones and lacks some. This repertoire shows approximately 150,000 clones, 80% to 90% found once; its top ten account for just under 5%. The sample taken for sequencing was PBMCs. Receptor source: a woman aged 18-29 years in good health and CMV-seropositive.

This rearrangement joins TRBV5-4 to TRBJ1-2, with TRBD1 identical over 8 bases. This CDR3 region has 16 residues. Germline V lookup: CDR1 SGHNT, CDR2 YYREEE (reference sequence). The trim removed 7 bases at V and 8 bases at J, leaving 19 bases unmatched. The CDR3 region is CASVFDDRGAAGGYTF. The CDR3 DNA reads TGTGCCAGCGTCTTTGATGACAGGGGAGCAGCGGGAGGCTACACCTTC.

The chain recombines TRBV6-5 with TRBJ2-1, with D tentatively TRBD2 (5 bases). Per the germline V gene, CDR1 is MNHEY and CDR2 is SVGAGI. With 5 bases removed from V and 6 bases from J, the gap between germline ends came to 11 bases. The CDR3 consists of 13 residues. The CDR3 spells CASSQNRGNEQFF. The DNA for the CDR3 is TGTGCCAGCAGTCAAAACCGGGGCAATGAGCAGTTCTTC.

This clone was detected once. The V and J genes are TRBV25-1 and TRBJ2-2; no definite D call. CDR3 size: 16 residues. The V gene's germline CDR1 is MGHDK and CDR2 SYGVNS. The ends were cut back, 4 bases at V and 0 bases at J, with 12 bases in the middle. The CDR3, as DNA: TGTGCCAGCAGTGGCCCTACCTTGGCGAACACCGGGGAGCTGTTTTTT. Amino acid sequence: CASSGPTLANTGELFF. Filled out from reference TRBV25-1 and TRBJ2-2, the complete variable domain reads EADIYQTPRYLVIGTGKKITLECSQTMGHDKMYWYQQDPGMELHLIHYSYGVNSTEKGDLSSESTVSRIRTEHFPLTLESARPSHTSQYLCASSGPTLANTGELFFGEGSRLTVL.

The V gene is TRBV27, the J gene TRBJ2-7; D unresolved. The V gene lost 3 bases and the J gene lost 1 base, with 10 bases spanning the gap. CDR1 is MNHEY, CDR2 SMNVEV, per germline (reference sequence). The length of the CDR3 is 14 residues. The CDR3 protein is CASSLNGLSYEQYF. The CDR3 region has the DNA TGTGCCAGCAGTTTGAACGGTCTGTCCTACGAGCAGTACTTC.

The chain couples TRBV18 to TRBJ1-6, with a possible D match to TRBD1 (6 bases). This CDR3 has 15 amino acids. The germline gives CDR1 KGHSH, CDR2 LQKENI. The V gene lost 4 bases and the J gene lost 6 bases, with 13 bases spanning the gap. As DNA, the CDR3 is TGTGCCAGCTCACAGGGGGTAGGCGGTAATTCACCCCTCCACTTT. Protein product: CASSQGVGGNSPLHF. Based on the CDR3 plus reference TRBV18 and TRBJ1-6, the full variable domain is NAGVMQNPRHLVRRRGQEARLRCSPMKGHSHVYWYRQLPEEGLKFMVYLQKENIIDESGMPKERFSAEFPKEGPSILRIQQVVRGDSAAYFCASSQGVGGNSPLHFGNGTRLTVT.

The chain has TRBV6-6 and TRBJ1-2; 7 nucleotides line up with TRBD1. Germline CDR1 and CDR2: MNHNY and SVGAGI (reference sequence). The CDR3 contains 11 residues. Trimming cost V 6 bases and J 7 bases; bases outside gene matches: 2. For the CDR3, the DNA is TGTGCCAGCAGCCGGGACAGTGGCTACACCTTC. It yields the protein CASSRDSGYTF.

This chain links TRBV5-4 with TRBJ2-5; TRBD1 matches at 8 bases. J gave up 5 bases and V 4 bases, and 4 bases lay outside the gene matches. Germline CDR1 reads SGHNT; CDR2 reads YYREEE (reference sequence). The CDR3 contains 13 residues. The CDR3 DNA reads as TGTGCCAGCAGCCTAACAGGGGGGGAGACCCAGTACTTC. Translating it yields CASSLTGGETQYF. The entire variable domain, with the rest obtained from reference TRBV5-4 and TRBJ2-5, is as follows: ETGVTQSPTHLIKTRGQQVTLRCSSQSGHNTVSWYQQALGQGPQFIFQYYREEENGRGNFPPRFSGLQFPNYSSELNVNALELDDSALYLCASSLTGGETQYFGPGTRLLVL.

The rearrangement joins TRBV6-6 to TRBJ2-3; 11 bases agree with TRBD1. There are 15 residues in the CDR3. V shed 7 bases and J 4 bases; nucleotides not matched to a gene: 7. Germline CDR1 reads MNHNY; CDR2 reads SVGAGI (reference sequence). CDR3 DNA sequence: TGTGCCAGCACCCCGGGACAGGGGGGTCCAGATACGCAGTATTTT. It codes for CASTPGQGGPDTQYF.

J is TRBJ2-3 and V is TRBV7-2; D unclear. This CDR3 has 14 amino acids. V was pared by 3 bases and J by 2 bases, with 9 bases between. Germline V gene sequence: CDR1 SGHTA, CDR2 FQGNSA. The CDR3 here is CASSFSYSTDTQYF. CDR3 bases: TGTGCCAGCAGCTTCTCCTATTCCACAGATACGCAGTATTTT.

The DNA for the CDR3 is TGCGCCAGCAGTGAGGGGACTAGCTCCTACGAGCAGTACTTC. Residues: CASSEGTSSYEQYF. The chain has TRBV10-2 and TRBJ2-7; 8 nucleotides align to TRBD2. The ends lost 2 bases at V and 0 bases at J; junction bases unmatched: 0. Per the germline V gene, CDR1 is WSHSY and CDR2 is SAAADI. The CDR3 runs to 14 residues.

The rearrangement links TRBV7-6 to TRBJ2-5, with 7 bases fitting TRBD2. V lost 5 bases and J lost 4; bases outside the gene matches: 7. The CDR3 is 14 residues long. Germline V gene data show CDR1 as SGHVS and CDR2 as FNYEAQ. The CDR3 sequence is CASSDLGGVETQYF. DNA of the CDR3: TGTGCCAGCAGCGACCTGGGGGGGGTAGAGACCCAGTACTTC. Full variable domain (missing parts from reference TRBV7-6 and TRBJ2-5): GAGVSQSPRYKVTKRGQDVALRCDPISGHVSLYWYRQALGQGPEFLTYFNYEAQQDKSGLPNDRFSAERPEGSISTLTIQRTEQRDSAMYRCASSDLGGVETQYFGPGTRLLVL.

This rearrangement joins TRBV2 to TRBJ1-3; no definite D call. Per germline, CDR1 SNHLY and CDR2 FYNNEI. The V end was cut by 6 bases, the J end by 0 bases, with 12 bases between. The CDR3 runs 15 residues. The CDR3 nucleotides read TGTGCCAGCAGCTATATTACGAGCTCTGGAAACACCATATATTTT. Protein: CASSYITSSGNTIYF. The entire variable domain, with the rest obtained from reference TRBV2 and TRBJ1-3, is as follows: EPEVTQTPSHQVTQMGQEVILRCVPISNHLYFYWYRQILGQKVEFLVSFYNNEISEKSEIFDDQFSVERPDGSNFTLKIRSTKLEDSAMYFCASSYITSSGNTIYFGEGSWLTVV.

The chain employs TRBV19 and TRBJ1-2; 8 bases agree with TRBD1. Per germline, CDR1 LNHDA and CDR2 SQIVND (reference sequence). This CDR3 has 17 amino acids. Trimming at V came to 5 bases and at J to 4 bases, leaving 15 bases not matched to a gene. The CDR3 sequence is CASSFPRPDRAGYGYTF. Written as DNA, the CDR3 is TGTGCCAGTAGTTTCCCTCGCCCGGACAGGGCAGGCTATGGCTACACCTTC.

The V and J genes are TRBV19 and TRBJ1-5; TRBD1 matches at 9 bases. Germline CDR1 LNHDA, CDR2 SQIVND (reference sequence). J was trimmed by 1 base and V by 10 bases; bases with no gene match: 8. This CDR3 has 15 amino acids. The CDR3 nucleotides read TGTGCCACTACAGGGACAGGGAGGAGCAATCAGCCCCAGCATTTT. This codes for CATTGTGRSNQPQHF.

The chain has TRBV6-5 and TRBJ2-1; TRBD2 matches at 7 bases. The ends lost 2 bases at V and 1 base at J; junction bases unmatched: 2. The CDR3 length is 15 residues. Germline V gene lookup returns CDR1 MNHEY and CDR2 SVGAGI. CDR3 sequence (DNA): TGTGCCAGCAGTTACCGGGGGGTTTCCTACAATGAGCAGTTCTTC. Translating gives CASSYRGVSYNEQFF.

V is TRBV5-8 and J is TRBJ1-2; possibly TRBD1 for D (5 bases). This CDR3 spans 13 amino acids. In germline, CDR1 is SGHTS, CDR2 YDEGEE. V lost 3 bases to trimming and J lost 4 bases, with 10 bases between them. The DNA for the CDR3 is TGTGCCAGCAGCTCGGGGGAACCCTATGGCTACACCTTC. Its protein product is CASSSGEPYGYTF. Together with reference TRBV5-8 and TRBJ1-2, the CDR3 gives the full variable domain: EAGVTQSPTHLIKTRGQQATLRCSPISGHTSVYWYQQALGLGLQFLLWYDEGEERNRGNFPPRFSGRQFPNYSSELNVNALELEDSALYLCASSSGEPYGYTFGSGTRLTVV.

The gene calls are TRBV5-6 and TRBJ2-3; 7 nucleotides line up with TRBD2. Trimming at V came to 2 bases and at J to 1 base, leaving 1 base not matched to a gene. Germline V gene data show CDR1 as SGHDT and CDR2 as YYEEEE. The CDR3 extends over 14 amino acids. For the CDR3, the DNA is TGTGCCAGCAGCTTTCTAGCGGGCACAGATACGCAGTATTTT. Encoded protein: CASSFLAGTDTQYF.

The rearrangement links TRBV5-5 to TRBJ1-4; D call uncertain. The CDR3 loop spans 14 amino acids. Germline loops: CDR1 SGHKS, CDR2 YYEKEE (reference sequence). Deletions cut 2 bases from V and 4 bases from J, with 9 bases between. CDR3: CASSFLTSNEKLFF. Written as DNA, the CDR3 is TGTGCCAGCAGCTTTTTAACAAGTAATGAAAAACTGTTTTTT.

This sequence joins TRBV4-2 and TRBJ2-5; D unresolved. V lost 7 bases and J 0 bases, leaving 9 bases between the germline ends. Germline assignment: CDR1 LGHNA and CDR2 YNFKEQ. The CDR3 is 13 residues long. The CDR3 DNA is TGTGCCAGCAAGAGCCCCTACCAAGAGACCCAGTACTTC. As protein: CASKSPYQETQYF.

As concerns this clone: This same CDR3 is encoded by further DNA sequences in the sample. The V gene is TRBV19, the J gene TRBJ1-2, with no clear D. The germline V and J ends were trimmed by 0 bases and 3 bases, with 8 bases remaining between them. The CDR3 is 14 amino acids. Germline lookup yields CDR1 LNHDA and CDR2 SQIVND (reference sequence). CDR3 region: CASSIDLEDYGYTF. The CDR3 DNA reads as TGTGCCAGTAGTATAGATCTGGAGGACTATGGCTACACCTTC.

Only one count was recorded for this clone. The chain recombines TRBV7-8 with TRBJ2-3; 11 nucleotides match TRBD2. CDR1 and CDR2 (germline): SGHVS, FQNEAQ. CDR3 length equals 17 residues. V dropped 7 bases and J dropped 2; count of bases not matched to a gene: 11. The CDR3 sequence: CASNVLAGGLSTDTQYF. DNA for the CDR3: TGTGCCAGCAACGTTCTAGCGGGGGGCCTTTCCACAGATACGCAGTATTTT.

The CDR3 protein is CASSPSFSYEQYF. CDR3 DNA sequence: TGTGCCAGCAGCCCTAGCTTCTCCTACGAGCAGTACTTC. The V and J genes are TRBV5-6 and TRBJ2-7, with D maybe TRBD2 (5 bases). The germline V gene encodes CDR1 SGHDT and CDR2 YYEEEE. V lost 4 bases and J 0 bases, leaving 8 bases between the germline ends. This CDR3 contains 13 residues.

The rearrangement links TRBV12-2 to TRBJ2-5; the table's D call, TRBD1, was not checked against the DNA. TRBV12-2 is a known pseudogene. CDR3 length: 17 amino acids. The CDR3 coding sequence is TGTGCAAGTCGCTTAGCGCCGGGACAGGGGCGGGAAGAGACCCAGTACTTC. The encoded protein is CASRLAPGQGREETQYF.

The genes are TRBV9 and TRBJ2-7; maybe TRBD2 (6 bases). V was pared by 0 bases and J by 3 bases, with 10 bases between. Germline V CDR1 and CDR2: SGDLS, YYNGEE. The CDR3 spans 14 residues. In nucleotides, the CDR3 is TGTGCCAGCAGCGTAGGACTAGGCCTCTACGAGCAGTACTTC. The encoded protein is CASSVGLGLYEQYF.

V usage is TRBV10-3 and J usage is TRBJ1-3, with unresolved D. Germline values: CDR1 ENHRY, CDR2 SYGVKD. This CDR3 is 14 amino acids long. With 6 bases removed from V and 4 bases from J, the gap between germline ends came to 13 bases. The CDR3: CAIRNAGLGNTIYF. In nucleotides, the CDR3 is TGTGCCATCAGGAACGCTGGGCTGGGAAACACCATATATTTT.

This sequence joins TRBV15 and TRBJ1-1; 7 bases are a match to TRBD1. The CDR3 length is 15 residues. Losses at the gene ends were 2 bases for V and 0 bases for J; bases not matched to a gene: 3. Germline CDR1 is LNHNV and CDR2 is YYDKDF (reference sequence). CDR3 in DNA: TGTGCCACCAGCAGAAACAGGGGAATGAACACTGAAGCTTTCTTT. This sequence encodes CATSRNRGMNTEAFF.

This chain links TRBV7-9 with TRBJ2-7; possible D gene TRBD1, 5 bases. Germline loops: CDR1 SEHNR, CDR2 FQNEAQ (reference sequence). V was trimmed by 2 bases and J by 5 bases, leaving 19 bases between them. The CDR3 spans 16 residues. CDR3 protein: CASSLYSGRVGHEQYF. CDR3 sequence (DNA): TGTGCCAGCAGCTTATATTCCGGCAGGGTTGGTCACGAGCAGTACTTC.

This clone was found a few times. This chain joins TRBV5-8 and TRBJ2-3, with D possibly TRBD2 on 6 matching bases. Per germline, CDR1 SGHTS and CDR2 YDEGEE. The CDR3 extends over 14 amino acids. The germline V and J ends were trimmed by 0 bases and 1 base, with 6 bases remaining between them. The CDR3 DNA follows: TGTGCCAGCAGCTTGGCGGGGGGCACAGATACGCAGTATTTT. It specifies CASSLAGGTDTQYF.